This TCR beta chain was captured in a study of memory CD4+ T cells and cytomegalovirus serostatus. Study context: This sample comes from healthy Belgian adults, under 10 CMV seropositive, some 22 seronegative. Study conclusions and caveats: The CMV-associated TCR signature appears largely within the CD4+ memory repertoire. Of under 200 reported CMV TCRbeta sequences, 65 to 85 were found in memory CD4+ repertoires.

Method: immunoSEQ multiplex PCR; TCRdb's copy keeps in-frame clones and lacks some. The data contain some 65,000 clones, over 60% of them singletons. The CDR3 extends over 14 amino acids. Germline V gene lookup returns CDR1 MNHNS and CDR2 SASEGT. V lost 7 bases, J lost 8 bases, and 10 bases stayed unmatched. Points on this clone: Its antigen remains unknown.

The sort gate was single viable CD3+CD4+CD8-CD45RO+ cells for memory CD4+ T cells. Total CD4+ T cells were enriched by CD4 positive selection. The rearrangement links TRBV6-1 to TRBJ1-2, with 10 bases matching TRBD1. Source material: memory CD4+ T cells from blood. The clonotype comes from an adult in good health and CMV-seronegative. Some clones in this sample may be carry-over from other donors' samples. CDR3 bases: TGTGCCAGCACCCTTCCCCGGACAGGGGGGGGCTACACCTTC. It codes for CASTLPRTGGGYTF.